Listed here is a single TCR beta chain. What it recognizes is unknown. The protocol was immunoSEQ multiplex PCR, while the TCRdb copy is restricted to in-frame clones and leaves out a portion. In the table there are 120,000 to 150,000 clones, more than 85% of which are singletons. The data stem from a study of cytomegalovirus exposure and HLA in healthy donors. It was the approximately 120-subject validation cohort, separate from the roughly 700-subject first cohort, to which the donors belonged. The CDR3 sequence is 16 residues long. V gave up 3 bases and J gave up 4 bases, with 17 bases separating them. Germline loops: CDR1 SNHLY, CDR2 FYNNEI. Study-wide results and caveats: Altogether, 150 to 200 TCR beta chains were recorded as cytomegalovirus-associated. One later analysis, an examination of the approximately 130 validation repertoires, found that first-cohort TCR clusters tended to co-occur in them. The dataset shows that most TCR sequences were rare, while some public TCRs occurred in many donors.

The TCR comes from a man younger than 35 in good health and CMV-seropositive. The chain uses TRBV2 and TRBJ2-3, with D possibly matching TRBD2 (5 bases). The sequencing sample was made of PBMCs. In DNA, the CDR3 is TGTGCCAGCAGTGACGAGAGACTACTCGGTGCAGATACGCAGTATTTT. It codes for CASSDERLLGADTQYF.